Below are 2 T cell receptor beta chains sequenced from a single sample in a study of T cell repertoires in ileal Crohn's disease. Regarding time point: neoterminal ileum biopsy at postoperative endoscopy, about 6 months after surgery. The table came from immunoSEQ multiplex PCR; TCRdb's copy has only in-frame clones and leaves some out. This table holds tens of thousands of clones, about 89% found once. The specimen sequenced was ileal tissue. Receptors were obtained from an adult with Crohn's disease.

This chain uses TRBV28 with TRBJ2-7; 8 nucleotides align to TRBD2. Germline V gives CDR1 MDHEN, CDR2 SYDVKM. This CDR3 contains 14 residues. V shed 5 bases and J 7 bases; nucleotides not matched to a gene: 10. CDR3 DNA: TGTGCCAGCAGTCACCCAGGACTAGCTTGGGAGCAGTACGTC. It encodes CASSHPGLAWEQYV.

This chain links TRBV6-5 with TRBJ1-1; perhaps TRBD1 as D (5 bases). The germline CDR1 and CDR2 sequences are MNHEY and SVGAGI. CDR3 length: 13 amino acids. Trimming left V 7 bases short and J 8 bases short, with 17 bases between. In nucleotides, the CDR3 is TGTGCCAGCAAACCGGGGGATCGGATAGAAGCTTTCTTT. Translating gives CASKPGDRIEAFF.